This entry is about one TCR beta chain. What it binds is not known. This sample is part of a study of beta chain features in type 1 diabetes. Across the study: Sorted cells examined across all samples numbered 85 million to 130 million.

Heparinised blood was drawn once per donor, averaging about 100 mL. Whole-study results and caveats: Sequencing the cDNA could make cells with high TCR expression show up more than they should.

This CDR3 spans 14 amino acids. Germline V gene data show CDR1 as SGHAT and CDR2 as FQNNGV. Deletions cut 1 base from V and 5 bases from J, with 9 bases between. Every bit of the isolated RNA underwent reverse transcription, so sequencing read expressed TCRB transcripts. Method: immunoSEQ multiplex PCR; TCRdb's copy keeps in-frame clones and lacks some. The top ten hold under 0.02% of the sample, which has approximately 340,000 clones, roughly 15% seen once. This chain connects TRBV11-2 to TRBJ2-1; no clear D. The sequence derives from a woman between 18 and 29 years old in good health. Specimen: naive CD4+ T cells from blood. The CDR3 DNA follows: TGTGCCAGCAGCTTAGTATATAGAGACAATGAGCAGTTCTTC. Encoded protein: CASSLVYRDNEQFF.